What follows are 6 T cell receptor beta chains derived from one specimen sequenced in a study of glioma-infiltrating T cells. TCR alpha and beta CDR3 regions were amplified from RNA using iRepertoire nested multiplex PCR. A single record per CDR3 protein comes from TCRdb applying MiXCR to the multiplex PCR reads. Among around 90,000 distinct CDR3 sequences listed, 35% to 50% were seen once. Sequenced input: glioma tissue, nonneoplastic brain tissue, or PBMCs (not recorded which). The receptors come from a human donor with low-grade glioma or glioblastoma, undergoing nonglioma brain surgery, or in good health (not recorded which).

V and J are TRBV12-3 or TRBV12-4 and TRBJ1-3; no clear D gene. The CDR3 totals 15 residues. Trimming shortened V by 5 bases and J by 10 bases, and 21 bases separated the two germline ends. This CDR3 reads CASSLGQLRKRTIYF. The DNA for the CDR3 is TGTGCCAGCAGTCTCGGTCAGCTCCGCAAGCGGACCATATATTTT.

This clonotype was seen at least ten times. A read error may produce the germline difference seen at one junction end. The chain links TRBV7-2 to TRBJ2-5; 10 bases are a match to TRBD2. Germline assignment: CDR1 SGHTA and CDR2 FQGNSA. CDR3 size: 11 residues. The DNA for the CDR3 is TGTGCCAGCAGCAACGGACTAGCGGCAAGTTTC. This gives the protein CASSNGLAASF.

As to this clonotype: This clone may be a read error of a much larger clone one base away. The chain is built from TRBV5-4 and TRBJ1-1, with D hard to call. Germline CDR1 SGHNT, CDR2 YYREEE (reference sequence). The CDR3 covers 16 residues. Here the CDR3 DNA reads TGTACCAGCAGCCCCCGGGCACGCGGGCAGAACACTGAAGCTTTCTTT. Its translation is CTSSPRARGQNTEAFF.

Concerning this clonotype: A read error is likely, as this CDR3 ends without the conserved phenylalanine or tryptophan. The rearrangement joins TRBV3-1 to TRBJ1-1; 7 bases agree with TRBD1. In germline, CDR1 is LGHDT, CDR2 YNNKEL (reference sequence). The CDR3 consists of 16 residues. CDR3 sequence (DNA): TGTGCCAGCAGCCCGGACAGGCAGGGGCCGAACGCTGAAGCTTTCTCT. Protein: CASSPDRQGPNAEAFS.

In this sample, this clonotype turned up many times. The J gene is TRBJ2-5, the V gene TRBV29-1; D is unresolved. The CDR3 contains 13 residues. V was trimmed by 1 base and J by 4 bases, leaving 10 bases between them. The germline gives CDR1 SQVTM, CDR2 ANQGSEA. CDR3 in amino acids: CSVEGTLGETQYF. In DNA form, the CDR3 reads TGCAGCGTTGAAGGAACTTTAGGAGAGACCCAGTACTTC. Supplemented by reference TRBV29-1 and TRBJ2-5, the full variable domain reads SAVISQKPSRDICQRGTSLTIQCQVDSQVTMMFWYRQQPGQSLTLIATANQGSEATYESGFVIDKFPISRPNLTFSTLTVSNMSPEDSSIYLCSVEGTLGETQYFGPGTRLLVL.

This clonotype appeared a few times. V and J are TRBV5-5 and TRBJ2-7; 11 bases are a match to TRBD1. Germline assignment: CDR1 SGHKS and CDR2 YYEKEE (reference sequence). The length of the CDR3 is 18 residues. With 0 bases clipped from V and 3 bases from J, the junction kept 11 bases outside the gene matches. The DNA of the CDR3 is TGTGCCAGCAGCTTGGTACTCTCCCGGGACAGGGGGTACTACGAGCAGTACTTC. Its translation: CASSLVLSRDRGYYEQYF.